This TCR beta chain was sequenced during a study of radiotherapy plus CTLA-4 blockade in lung cancer. Assay: immunoSEQ multiplex PCR; the TCRdb copy retains only in-frame clones and omits some. The table shows some 100,000 clones, with just under 80% occurring only once. The sample holds one count of this clone. The TCR was taken from a human donor with non-small cell lung cancer who had a partial response to radiotherapy plus ipilimumab. The material was peripheral blood, obtained from a patient treated with radiotherapy plus ipilimumab.

The CDR3 sequence is CASSESWARMNTEAFF. DNA for the CDR3: TGTGCCAGCAGTGAAAGTTGGGCGCGCATGAACACTGAAGCTTTCTTT. V and J are TRBV6-1 and TRBJ1-1; no clear D gene. The CDR3 consists of 16 residues. From germline, CDR1 is MNHNS and CDR2 SASEGT. V was shortened by 2 bases and J by 0 bases, with 13 bases between the two germline ends.